Presented here are 8 T cell receptor beta chains from one specimen sequenced in a study of vaccination and CD4 T cells after COVID-19. The study sequenced cultured CD4+ T cell DNA using the Oncomine TCR Beta short-read assay. TCRdb ran MiXCR on the PCR reads and lists one entry per CDR3 protein. This sample carries about 2,700 distinct CDR3 sequences, around 25% of them seen once, and the ten largest clones take under 30%. These TCRs are of unknown antigen specificity. The treatment is: approximately 10-day PBMC culture with coronavirus spike peptide pools or control peptides (ViraFEST assay). Sequenced sample: CD4+ T cells from blood, cultured in vitro. Every receptor here comes from a human donor who had recovered from COVID-19.

By sample share, this clonotype is large. This chain connects TRBV30 to TRBJ2-1; a weak D match, TRBD1 (6 bases). CDR1 GTSNPN and CDR2 SVGIG come from the germline V gene (reference sequence). The CDR3 covers 15 residues. The V end was cut by 2 bases, the J end by 2 bases, with 13 bases between. The CDR3 bases are TGTGCCTGGAGTCGGGACACCAGCGCCTACAATGAGCAGTTCTTC. This codes for CAWSRDTSAYNEQFF.

The chain has TRBV9 and TRBJ1-1; tentatively, D is TRBD1 (5 bases). CDR1 is SGDLS and CDR2 is YYNGEE in the germline V gene. V lost 0 bases, J lost 11 bases, and 11 bases lay in between. There are 12 residues in the CDR3. Here the CDR3 reads CASSVVEGPAFF. For the CDR3, the DNA is TGTGCCAGCAGCGTAGTTGAGGGGCCCGCTTTCTTT.

This clonotype was seen more than once but under ten times. The V and J genes are TRBV20-1 and TRBJ1-2; 8 positions match TRBD1. Trimming took 3 bases from V and 4 from J; bases not matched to a gene: 7. Germline V gene sequence: CDR1 DFQATT, CDR2 SNEGSKA (reference sequence). The CDR3 extends over 14 amino acids. In nucleotides, the CDR3 is TGCAGTGCTAGCCCCCAGGGGGCGAGCTATGGCTACACCTTC. Translating it yields CSASPQGASYGYTF.

A few counts support this clonotype. The rearrangement links TRBV7-2 to TRBJ2-1; D is undetermined. Trimming cost V 4 bases and J 9 bases, with 13 bases left between them. This CDR3 region has 13 residues. Germline assignment: CDR1 SGHTA and CDR2 FQGNSA. CDR3 protein: CASSSLTLGEQFF. CDR3 sequence (DNA): TGTGCCAGCAGCTCCTTAACCTTGGGTGAGCAGTTCTTC.

Relative to its sample, this clonotype is large (0.1 to 1%). Written as DNA, the CDR3 is TGTGCCAGCAGTCTGGTCGAAGAGACCCAGTACTTC. Its translation: CASSLVEETQYF. The chain is built from TRBV7-2 and TRBJ2-5, with no clear D. The CDR3 sequence is 12 residues long. The V end was cut by 6 bases, the J end by 3 bases, with 8 bases between. In germline, CDR1 is SGHTA, CDR2 FQGNSA. Based on the CDR3 plus reference TRBV7-2 and TRBJ2-5, the full variable domain is GAGVSQSPSNKVTEKGKDVELRCDPISGHTALYWYRQSLGQGLEFLIYFQGNSAPDKSGLPSDRFSAERTGGSVSTLTIQRTQQEDSAVYLCASSLVEETQYFGPGTRLLVL.

This clonotype was seen a handful of times. J is TRBJ2-1 and V is TRBV20-1; tentative D call: TRBD2 (6 bases). This CDR3 spans 14 amino acids. The ends were cut back, 3 bases at V and 5 bases at J, with 14 bases in the middle. Germline assignment: CDR1 DFQATT and CDR2 SNEGSKA (reference sequence). This CDR3 is CSASGGATNNEQFF. The CDR3 nucleotides read TGCAGTGCTAGTGGCGGGGCTACCAACAATGAGCAGTTCTTC.

This rearrangement joins TRBV4-3 to TRBJ2-1; 12 bases match TRBD2. The CDR3 loop spans 16 amino acids. Germline CDR1 reads LGHNA; CDR2 reads YSLEER. With 8 bases clipped from V and 5 bases from J, the junction kept 10 bases outside the gene matches. CDR3 sequence (DNA): TGCGCCAGCGGGATGACTAGCGGGAGATTTGACAATGAGCAGTTCTTC. Its translation: CASGMTSGRFDNEQFF.

In its sample, this clonotype was seen a few times. The V and J genes are TRBV7-2 and TRBJ2-1; D perhaps matches TRBD2 (6 bases). The CDR3 length is 13 residues. Germline lookup yields CDR1 SGHTA and CDR2 FQGNSA. Between the trimmed V and J ends, which lost 2 bases and 10 bases, there was a span of 12 bases. CDR3 coding DNA: TGTGCCAGCAGCTTAAATCGGGAGCGGGAGCAGTTCTTC. The encoded protein is CASSLNREREQFF.